A selection of T cell receptor beta chains follows, all from one sample in a study of long-term antiretroviral therapy in people with HIV. Generated by immunoSEQ multiplex PCR, the TCRdb table keeps only in-frame clones and is missing some. This table has about 36,000 clones, about 80% appearing once. The source was unsorted PBMCs, collected 3.4 years after starting antiretroviral therapy. The origin of the receptors is a man aged 30 to 39 with HIV. The CDR3 runs from the conserved cysteine through the conserved F or W. A D gene is named only where the DNA matches it firmly. Where a row states a size, it is once, few, many or the class of an expanded clone; other rows omit it.

TGTGCCAGCAGCGGGGGCGGGATTGGATACGAGCAGTACTTC,CASSGGGIGYEQYF,TRBJ2-7,TRBV27,NA,NA
TGCGCCAGCAGTCATTCACCCAGGGGTTTAAGTAACAATGAGCAGTTCTTC,CASSHSPRGLSNNEQFF,TRBJ2-1,TRBV5-1,NA,NA
TGTGCCAGCAGCACGGGGACAGGGCTCTATGGCTACACCTTC,CASSTGTGLYGYTF,TRBJ1-2,TRBV5-6,NA,TRBD1
TGTGCCAGCAGCGCGTTTGAGGGGGGGCAGGGGCCCCAGCATTTT,CASSAFEGGQGPQHF,TRBJ1-5,TRBV28,NA,NA
TGCGCCAGCAGCCAAGACTGGGCAGCGGGATCGGCGGGTAGGATAGATACGCAGTATTTT,CASSQDWAAGSAGRIDTQYF,TRBJ2-3,TRBV4-3,NA,TRBD2
TGTGCCAGCAGTCGCGGGAGGTTTGGGCCCCAGCATTTT,CASSRGRFGPQHF,TRBJ1-5,TRBV6-5,NA,NA
TGTGCCAGCAGTTACTTATCAACAGGGGCTGGAAACACCATATATTTT,CASSYLSTGAGNTIYF,TRBJ1-3,TRBV6-6,once,TRBD1
TGTGCCAGCAGCTCGACTTACGGGACCAGCTACGAGCAGTACTTC,CASSSTYGTSYEQYF,TRBJ2-7,TRBV11-2,once,NA
TGCAGTGCCCCATGGAACAATGAGCAGTTCTTC,CSAPWNNEQFF,TRBJ2-1,TRBV20-1,NA,NA
TGTGCCAGCAGCTTTGACGGCCCCCAAGAGACCCAGTACTTC,CASSFDGPQETQYF,TRBJ2-5,TRBV11-2,once,NA
TGTGCCAGCAGCTTGGCCGGACAGAACACTGAAGCTTTCTTT,CASSLAGQNTEAFF,TRBJ1-1,TRBV5-6,NA,NA
TGCGCCAGCAGCCGTTCCCCAGTGGGTTCCTACGAGCAGTACTTC,CASSRSPVGSYEQYF,TRBJ2-7,TRBV4-3,NA,NA
TGTGCCAGCAGTGAAGCGCCGCGTCAACTAGCGGGAGCGGGGACCGAGCAGTACTTC,CASSEAPRQLAGAGTEQYF,TRBJ2-7,TRBV2,NA,TRBD2
TGTGCCAGCTCACCATCGAGACCAGGGGATTCTCTTTTT,CASSPSRPGDSLF,TRBJ1-5,TRBV18,NA,NA
TGTGCCAGCAGCTTTTTGGGACAGGGTGTCGATGGCTACACCTTC,CASSFLGQGVDGYTF,TRBJ1-2,TRBV11-2,NA,TRBD1
TGTGCCAGCAGCGCCGGGTCGAAAGATACGCAGTATTTT,CASSAGSKDTQYF,TRBJ2-3,TRBV9,NA,NA
TGTGCCACCAGCACCTTCGGCGAGCAGTACTTC,CATSTFGEQYF,TRBJ2-7,TRBV15,NA,NA
TGTGCCAGCAGCTTAGACAGGAACACTGAAGCTTTCTTT,CASSLDRNTEAFF,TRBJ1-1,TRBV11-2,NA,NA
TGTGCCAGCAGTTACTCGGGCCAGGGCTTGGGGGAAGCTTTCTTT,CASSYSGQGLGEAFF,TRBJ1-1,TRBV6-5,NA,NA
TGTGCCAGCTCCTTCAGGGGGCACGGTGAAAAACTGTTTTTT,CASSFRGHGEKLFF,TRBJ1-4,TRBV27,NA,TRBD1
TGTGCCAGCAGCTTTTTAGACCGTGACAATGAGCAGTTCTTC,CASSFLDRDNEQFF,TRBJ2-1,TRBV11-2,NA,NA
TGTGCCAGCAGTGAAGAGGGAATTGGCCGATCCTATGGCTACACCTTC,CASSEEGIGRSYGYTF,TRBJ1-2,TRBV6-1,NA,NA
TGTGCCAGCAGTTACGGGGGCGGGAGGTCCTACAATGAGCAGTTCTTC,CASSYGGGRSYNEQFF,TRBJ2-1,TRBV6-6,NA,TRBD2
TGTGCCAGCAGCTTCCTAGGGACTAGCGGCTACGAGCAGTACTTC,CASSFLGTSGYEQYF,TRBJ2-7,TRBV7-8,NA,TRBD2
TGTGCCAGCAGTGATCTAGCGGGGTACTACGAGCAGTACTTC,CASSDLAGYYEQYF,TRBJ2-7,TRBV6-1,NA,TRBD2
TGCGCCAGCACCCCCGGACAGGGAAGTGATGGCTACACCTTC,CASTPGQGSDGYTF,TRBJ1-2,TRBV5-1,NA,TRBD1
TGTGCCAGCAGTAGGACAGGGGGCTACGAGCAGTACTTC,CASSRTGGYEQYF,TRBJ2-7,TRBV28,NA,TRBD1
TGCGCCAGCAGCTTGGCGCTAGCTTCTTCTTACAATGAGCAGTTCTTC,CASSLALASSYNEQFF,TRBJ2-1,TRBV5-1,once,NA
TGTGCCAGCAGCTTTGTGGGGGCGCCCAATCAGCCCCAGCATTTT,CASSFVGAPNQPQHF,TRBJ1-5,TRBV12-1,NA,NA
TGCAGTACAGGGGAAGGGAGCAATCAGCCCCAGCATTTT,CSTGEGSNQPQHF,TRBJ1-5,TRBV29-1,NA,TRBD1
TGTGCCAGCAGTTTACAGGGGGCAATAGGCAATCAGCCCCAGCATTTT,CASSLQGAIGNQPQHF,TRBJ1-5,TRBV28,NA,TRBD1
TGCGCCAGCAGCCAAGATATCGGGAGCTCCTACGAGCAGTACTTC,CASSQDIGSSYEQYF,TRBJ2-7,TRBV4-3,NA,NA
TGTGCCAGCAGTCTCGGACTGAGCCACTACTACGAGCAGTACTTC,CASSLGLSHYYEQYF,TRBJ2-7,TRBV6-6,NA,NA
TGTGCCAGCAGTTTACGAACCGGGGAGCTGTTTTTT,CASSLRTGELFF,TRBJ2-2,TRBV28,NA,NA
TGCGCCAGCAGCCAAGACCCCGCCCCTGGCTACGAGCAGTACTTC,CASSQDPAPGYEQYF,TRBJ2-7,TRBV4-3,few,NA
TGTGCCAGCAGCGACTTCACTAGTTTCGGGGAGCTGTTTTTT,CASSDFTSFGELFF,TRBJ2-2,TRBV27,NA,NA
TGTGCCAGCACCAAAGGGCGGCTAGCCAGCGAGCAGTACTTC,CASTKGRLASEQYF,TRBJ2-7,TRBV6-6,NA,NA
TGTGCCAGCAGTTACCCGCTGGATCAGATACTAGCGGGAGTTGGGGACGAGCAGTACTTC,CASSYPLDQILAGVGDEQYF,TRBJ2-7,TRBV28,NA,TRBD2
TGTGCCAGCAGCTTGGGACTAGCTACCTACGAGCAGTACTTC,CASSLGLATYEQYF,TRBJ2-7,TRBV7-9,NA,TRBD2
TGTGCCAGCAGCTTTTACCTTTATGGCTACACCTTC,CASSFYLYGYTF,TRBJ1-2,TRBV11-2,NA,NA
TGTGCCAGCAGCCAGACGAACTTAAATACGCAGTATTTT,CASSQTNLNTQYF,TRBJ2-3,TRBV7-2,few,NA
TGTGCCAGCAGCAAATCCTCCCCTCAGACAGGGGGACGAGAGACCCAGTACTTC,CASSKSSPQTGGRETQYF,TRBJ2-5,TRBV5-4,once,TRBD1
TGTGCCAGCAGCCCTTCCGACCTACTTCAACTGTACTTC,CASSPSDLLQLYF,TRBJ2-7,TRBV7-6,NA,NA
TGTGCCAGCAGCTTGGTGGTAGCACAGGGGGAGCAGTACTTC,CASSLVVAQGEQYF,TRBJ2-7,TRBV5-4,NA,TRBD1
TGTGCCAGCAGCAGAACCTGGAAGACTGAAGCTTTCTTT,CASSRTWKTEAFF,TRBJ1-1,TRBV7-2,NA,NA
TGTGCCAGCAGCTTAGGACCCTGGTACGAGCAGTACTTC,CASSLGPWYEQYF,TRBJ2-7,TRBV11-2,NA,NA
TGTGCCAGCCGAAGTTCGGGACAGCCCCAGCATTTT,CASRSSGQPQHF,TRBJ1-5,TRBV27,NA,NA